This TCR beta chain was retrieved from a study of T cell changes during pregnancy in multiple sclerosis. Sequenced by immunoSEQ multiplex PCR; TCRdb stores in-frame clones only, minus some. The sample lists roughly 66,000 clones, 92% occurring once. V was cut by 4 bases and J by 5 bases, with 11 bases left in between. This CDR3 spans 13 amino acids. Germline V lookup: CDR1 MNHNY, CDR2 SVGAGI (reference sequence). The sequencing used peripheral blood, collected in the first trimester of pregnancy. The TCR sequence derives from a female donor with multiple sclerosis, enrolled in a pregnancy study. The gene calls are TRBV6-6 and TRBJ2-5, with D perhaps matching TRBD2 (5 bases). For the CDR3, the DNA is TGTGCCAGCAGTTTTACTAGTTTGGAGACCCAGTACTTC. Amino acids: CASSFTSLETQYF.